The source of this TCR beta chain is a study of cytomegalovirus exposure and HLA in healthy donors (TCRdb year 2017). Background on the whole study: An earlier analysis of 587 of the donors reported approximately 280 Gb of sequence data and 95 million to 130 million unique TCR beta sequences obtained from about 179 million T cells. Donor age, sex, ethnicity and CMV serostatus were compiled alongside the repertoire data. The aim of the study was to test whether cataloging public T cell receptors could identify signatures of past pathogen exposure. On average, roughly 240,000 unique TCR beta nucleotide sequences were sequenced per donor among about 400 genotyped donors of the cohort, with about 17% of those sequences being non-productive. The study profiled the T cell repertoires of 550 to 700 subjects by immunosequencing and related them to cytomegalovirus serostatus. Roughly 300 gigabases of sequencing data and 70 million to 100 million unique TCR sequences made up an early release that covered approximately 700 HLA-typed donors. Every repertoire in the discovery cohort had been generated on one and the same sequencing platform. In a later analysis, previously published TCR beta repertoires from 550 to 700 donors were re-analyzed and high-resolution HLA genotyping was added so that TCR occurrence patterns could be studied. Both class I and class II loci were covered by HLA typing, at four-digit resolution. Several DR-DQ haplotypes were handled as single units for association and clustering, since linkage in the cohort was strong. The number of typed donors differed by locus: about 629-640 for A, B, C, DRB1 and DQB1; approximately 520 for DQA1; 600 to 610 for DPA1; and 400 to 480 for DPB1. The genetic ancestry cluster associated with self-reported Caucasian donors included about four fifths of the roughly 400 genotyped donors. In the later analysis, no new phenotypic data were used to find candidate immune exposures; instead, reliance was placed on TCR beta sequences and their occurrence across donors. In a later genetic analysis, genome-wide SNP genotypes for about 60% of the 666 donors were used, and that subset was treated as a discovery cohort. A separate validation cohort of roughly 120 different subjects was used in addition to the roughly 700-subject first cohort. In an earlier analysis of several hundred of the donors, high-throughput TCR beta sequencing was used to judge whether each TCR beta V gene segment behaved as functional or pseudogenic. To predict cytomegalovirus infection status, the study combined high-throughput TCR immunosequencing, statistical association of individual TCRs with disease status, and machine learning. Beyond this particular receptor, the publication reports: In a later analysis, TCR association rates were found to vary across HLA loci, with the most associated TCRs seen for DRB1 alleles and the fewest for HLA-C alleles. At a false discovery rate of 0.05, a later analysis linked 15,000 to 20,000 TCR beta sequences to specific HLA alleles. The study listed 150 to 200 TCR beta chains as associated with cytomegalovirus. Three of the identified cytomegalovirus-associated TCR beta chains were confirmed in vitro to be specific for cytomegalovirus antigens. Correlated functional status among segregating V segments might reflect linkage disequilibrium, but an unknown experimental factor could not be ruled out. A group of highly shared sequence variants was considered likely to be a technical artifact of the sequencing pipeline. When HLA alleles, especially DR and DQ, strongly co-occurred, TCR associations were difficult to assign to individual alleles. Compared with the roughly 700-donor mean, donors in an Asian-associated ancestry cluster had fewer N-insertions in productive TCRs, according to a later genetic analysis. In a later genetic analysis, a missense DCLRE1C variant was associated with V-gene and J-gene trimming of TCR beta chains, and the association was replicated in an independent cohort. While some public TCRs were present in many individuals, most TCR sequences turned up only very rarely across donors. According to a later analysis, parvovirus B19, influenza, CMV and Epstein-Barr virus appeared linked to several top co-occurrence clusters. The authors suggested that the approach could potentially be generalized to other disease states and immunological phenotypes. Most CMV-associated TCR beta chains appeared to be HLA-restricted in a later analysis, and the HLA associations seemed to be driven largely by CMV exposure. Because counts were too low, around 18 rarely observed V segments, including chromosome 9 orphons, were left out of the earlier analysis of 587 of the donors. In this cohort, only TCR beta chains were sequenced, and detectable features were limited by the absence of alpha or paired-chain data. The presence/absence analyses assumed that sequencing depth was roughly uniform across donors, and that assumption may not be true. Compared with equally common non-associated chains, HLA-associated TCR beta chains in a later analysis were more clonally expanded and had lower generation probabilities. The 87-base-pair reads could not distinguish some IMGT-functional V segments, including TRBV6-2 and TRBV6-3, so those segments were excluded. Because some donors lacked HLA typing at each locus, the association tests relied only on the typed subset. The only immune exposure information available for the cohort was CMV serostatus. The classifier was reported to diagnose cytomegalovirus status with high specificity and sensitivity in both the original cohort and the validation cohort. An earlier analysis of approximately 540 of the donors showed that most TCR beta V segments appeared in productive rearrangements either about 87% or about 30% of the time, which broadly matched IMGT annotations. A further reported finding was that TCR beta sequences accurately predicted the HLA-A and HLA-B alleles for most subjects in the first cohort.

Libraries were constructed by the immunoSEQ multiplex PCR assay. For the multiplex PCR, a mixture combining 60 forward primers for TCR Vbeta segments and 13 reverse primers for TCR Jbeta segments was used. The CDR3 region of rearranged TCR beta genes was amplified from genomic DNA with a multiplex PCR assay. Amplified TCR beta libraries were sequenced as 87-base-pair reads on the Illumina HiSeq System. The original pipeline was this. Across the 666 repertoires, a later analysis counted 75 million to 90 million unique TCR beta chains, roughly 11 million of which were shared by at least two donors. Raw reads were error-corrected and collapsed into unique sequences by a nearest-neighbor algorithm in which closely related sequences were merged to remove PCR and sequencing errors. Alignment of CDR3 sequences to IMGT reference sequences was used to assign V, D and J gene segments. For a sequence to be retained, a match of at least six nucleotides to both a V gene segment and a J gene segment was required. A rearrangement was called productive if the CDR3 had no stop codons and remained in frame with V and J, and every other rearrangement was called non-productive. Following IMGT convention, CDR3 was defined as the stretch from the second conserved V-encoded cysteine up to the conserved J-encoded phenylalanine. The earlier analysis of a few hundred of the donors excluded any sequence lacking an unambiguous match to a single V gene segment. An earlier analysis of under 750 of the donors called V segments functional above 56.7% productive rearrangements and segregating when the between-donor standard deviation exceeded 5%. To diagnose cytomegalovirus status from the catalog of TCR beta chain sequences, a statistical classification framework was built. A later analysis assigned V and J genes by comparing TCR nucleotide sequences with IMGT/GENE-DB human TR gene sequences. Using the TCRdist pipeline, a later analysis assigned CDR3 sequences along with most-parsimonious VDJ recombination scenarios. In a later analysis, each TCR beta chain was defined by its CDR3 amino acid sequence together with its V-gene family, and reads without a unique V-gene family were excluded. To address suspected cross-contamination and a sequencing artifact, a later analysis removed around 600 highly shared, low-generation-probability nucleotide sequences. In a later analysis, a clonal expansion index for each public chain was calculated from normalized within-repertoire ranks of inferred template counts. Generation probabilities in a later analysis came from a VDJ recombination model fitted to out-of-frame rearrangements, and those results were checked against IGoR. A later analysis scored TCR-TCR, TCR-HLA and TCR-CMV co-occurrence with hypergeometric tests, applying a repertoire-size bias correction to TCR pairs. A later analysis estimated false discovery rates by permuting HLA or CMV assignments 20 times. In a later analysis, co-occurring TCRs were grouped using DBSCAN, with TCRdist sequence similarity added in when clustering inside HLA-allele-positive subsets. For co-occurrence clustering, repertoires with fewer than 30,000 or more than 120,000 public chains were excluded, along with roughly 5 repertoires with anomalous nucleotide sharing. The clones in this table, taken by TCRdb from immuneACCESS, are in-frame only. Not every clone is retained; where verified, under half of the shortfall comes from an unresolved V gene, and the cause of the rest is unknown. The DNA was the basis for D and trimming; V, J and clone size are from that table. Recorded for this sample are 95,000 to 150,000 clones; about 81% of them occurred a single time. The ten largest clones add up to 1.1% of the sample.

The cohort consisted of 600 to 750 healthy bone marrow donors. At the time of sampling, all cohort members were nominally healthy, though unrecorded immune exposures were likely present. The donor tested CMV seronegative, placing the donor among the approximately 360 seronegative members of the cohort. Each donor provided a peripheral blood sample, and peripheral blood mononuclear cells were used for TCR beta sequencing. The Qiagen DNeasy Blood Extraction Kit was used to extract genomic DNA from the blood cell samples. The CDR3 runs 15 amino acids, cysteine and phenylalanine included. Here the CDR3 DNA is all that survives: 45 bases in frame from base 1. As encoded in the germline V gene (reference sequence), CDR1 is SSHAT while CDR2 is FNYEAQ. Concerning this clone: The specificity of this receptor is unknown. An end of the junction differs from the germline gene, which may be a read error.

Sequencing was performed on PBMCs. Recombination connected TRBV7-7 to TRBJ2-7; 8 central nucleotides agree with TRBD2. This sequence originates from a woman aged 25 to 39 in good health and CMV-seronegative. CDR3 reads: CASSLMAGGNYEQYF. The sequenced DNA: TGTGCTAGCAGCTTAATGGCGGGGGGAAACTACGAGCAGTACTTC.